The rows below give T cell receptor beta chains drawn from one sample of a study of T-cell reconstitution after alpha-beta-depleted transplantation in children. TCRdb re-called the PCR reads with MiXCR, one entry per CDR3 protein. The table records a few hundred thousand distinct CDR3 sequences, about 26% of them present only once. Sequences were derived from PBMCs, sampled before TCRalphabeta/CD19-depleted stem cell transplant. The receptors derive from a girl aged 2 to 10 with Fanconi anemia, due to receive a stem cell transplant. Each CDR3 is given with its conserved first and last residue. The D gene is left open where the match is weak. Clone size is given for some rows only: seen once, a few or many times, or a class if the clone is expanded.

clone_size cdr3_length j_call v_call d_call cdr3_nt cdr3_aa
many 17 TRBJ2-7 TRBV27 NA TGTGCCAGCAGTTTATCTCGGTCTAGCCTGTCGCTCTACGAGCAGTACTTC CASSLSRSSLSLYEQYF
NA 17 TRBJ2-7 TRBV28 TRBD1 TGTGCCAGCAGTCTATCATACAGGGGGCTTATCTCCTACGAGCAGTACTTC CASSLSYRGLISYEQYF
many 12 TRBJ2-7 TRBV12-3/TRBV12-4 NA TGTGCCAGCAGTTTGGGTGGACAACGGCAGTACTTC CASSLGGQRQYF
NA 15 TRBJ2-3 TRBV12-3/TRBV12-4 TRBD2 TGTGCCAGCAGCACCTCGCGGGAGTTAGCAGATACGCAGTATTTT CASSTSRELADTQYF
NA 16 TRBJ2-1 TRBV5-8 TRBD1 TGTGCCAGCAGCCCTCGACAGGGGAGGTTGAACAATGAGCAGTTCTTC CASSPRQGRLNNEQFF
many 13 TRBJ2-5 TRBV7-2 NA TGTGCCAGCAGCTTAGCTCACGGGGAGACCCAGTACTTC CASSLAHGETQYF
once 16 TRBJ2-7 TRBV6-5 TRBD1 TGTGCCAGCAGTTACTCGACTCCGGGACAGAACTACGAGCAGTACTTC CASSYSTPGQNYEQYF
few 12 TRBJ1-4 TRBV20-1 NA TGCAGTGCTAACAGGGAGGATGAAAAACTGTTTTTT CSANREDEKLFF
many 13 TRBJ2-7 TRBV4-1 NA TGCGCCAGCAGCCAAGTACCTAACTACGAGCAGTACTTC CASSQVPNYEQYF
many 14 TRBJ2-3 TRBV5-1 NA TGCGCCAGCAGCTTGGCCAGTTTGCCGGATACGCAGTATTTT CASSLASLPDTQYF
many 16 TRBJ2-1 TRBV20-1 TRBD2 TGCAGTGGAGTAATAAGCGGGAGGGGCTCCTACAATGAGCAGTTCTTC CSGVISGRGSYNEQFF
NA 18 TRBJ2-3 TRBV4-2 NA TGTGCCAGCAGCCAAGCGCCCTCTAGCCATCCTAGCACAGATACGCAGTATTTT CASSQAPSSHPSTDTQYF
NA 14 TRBJ2-7 TRBV7-8 TRBD1 TGTGCCAGCAGCTTGGGACAGCCACAGTACGAGCAGTACTTC CASSLGQPQYEQYF
many 11 TRBJ2-1 TRBV12-3/TRBV12-4 NA TGTGCCAGCAGTTTAGTAGGTGAGCAGTTCTTC CASSLVGEQFF
few 13 TRBJ1-4 TRBV7-2 TRBD1 TGTGCCAGCATGGAAGAGGGGGCGAAAAAACTGTTTTTT CASMEEGAKKLFF
many 16 TRBJ2-1 TRBV29-1 TRBD1 TGCAGCGTATTTCCCGCGGACAGGGGGCTGTACAATGAGCAGTTCTTC CSVFPADRGLYNEQFF
NA 17 TRBJ2-7 TRBV28 TRBD1 TGTGCCAGCAGTTTGTACCGACAGGGGGGACCTCTCTACGAGCAGTACTTC CASSLYRQGGPLYEQYF
NA 16 TRBJ2-2 TRBV10-3 TRBD2 TGTGCCATCAGTCACTTAGCGGGAGATGGCGCCGGGGAGCTGTTTTTT CAISHLAGDGAGELFF
many 13 TRBJ1-6 TRBV20-1 TRBD1 TGCAGTGCCAATGACAGGGGGAACTCACCCCTCCACTTT CSANDRGNSPLHF
NA 14 TRBJ2-3 TRBV29-1 NA TGCAGCGTTGAACGTCTGGGGGGCGCAGATACGCAGTATTTT CSVERLGGADTQYF
few 16 TRBJ2-3 TRBV20-1 TRBD2 TGCAGTGCTAGAGATGCGCGGGGGGGGAGGGAGGATACGCAGTATTTT CSARDARGGREDTQYF
NA 17 TRBJ1-1 TRBV11-2 NA TGTGCCAGCAGCTTACGGCAAAGGGCCGGTGAAATGGCTGAAGCTTTCTTT CASSLRQRAGEMAEAFF
few 15 TRBJ1-2 TRBV7-8 TRBD1 TGTGCCAGCAGCCCATGGACAGGAGCTTTCTATGGCTACACCTTC CASSPWTGAFYGYTF
few 15 TRBJ2-1 TRBV20-1 NA TGCAGTGCAAGGGAATATGTCAGGGATTACAATGAGCAGTTCTTC CSAREYVRDYNEQFF
NA 16 TRBJ2-7 TRBV27 TRBD2 TGTGCCAGCAGTTTAGTGGTAGGGACTAGTGCCTACGAGCAGTACTTC CASSLVVGTSAYEQYF